Listed here are 14 T cell receptor beta chains from one sample, sequenced in a study of blood T cell repertoires in COVID-19 (dated by TCRdb to the early 2020s). The receptor library was made with the immunoSEQ multiplex PCR assay. In TCRdb, the immuneACCESS table is reduced to in-frame sequences with V and J assigned. These tables do not hold every clone; where another copy was compared, an unresolved V gene accounts for under half, and the others remain unexplained. The sample records around 160,000 clones, approximately 86% of which are singletons. Of the sample, nearly 8.5% is held by the ten largest clones. The sample taken for sequencing was peripheral blood. The source is a man aged 60 to 69 with acute or convalescent COVID-19.

V is TRBV27 and J is TRBJ1-1, with 8 bases that match TRBD1. Per the germline V gene, CDR1 is MNHEY and CDR2 is SMNVEV (reference sequence). Trimming removed 5 bases from V and 5 bases from J; junction bases left unmatched: 10. This CDR3 has 15 amino acids. The CDR3 reads CASSLQGGFGTEAFF. CDR3 in DNA: TGTGCCAGCAGTCTACAGGGGGGGTTTGGGACTGAAGCTTTCTTT.

V is TRBV27 and J is TRBJ2-2; D remains ambiguous. Germline loops: CDR1 MNHEY, CDR2 SMNVEV (reference sequence). This CDR3 has 14 amino acids. The V and J ends lost 4 bases and 5 bases respectively, with 11 bases between them. The CDR3 is CASSSLAGTGELFF. Written as DNA, the CDR3 is TGTGCCAGCAGTTCATTAGCTGGTACCGGGGAGCTGTTTTTT.

The chain uses TRBV3-1 (or the pseudogene TRBV3-2) and TRBJ1-5; the D gene is possibly TRBD1 (5 bases). The CDR3 is made up of 13 amino acids. The germline V and J ends were trimmed by 4 bases and 5 bases, with 9 bases remaining between them. CDR1 is LGHDT, CDR2 YNNKEL, per germline (reference sequence). The CDR3 loop reads CASSPAGDQPQHF. The CDR3, as DNA: TGTGCCAGCAGCCCAGCGGGGGATCAGCCCCAGCATTTT.

The chain has TRBV27 and TRBJ1-6; D is unclear. CDR3 length: 12 amino acids. V was trimmed by 8 bases and J by 8 bases, leaving 10 bases between them. Germline CDR1 MNHEY, CDR2 SMNVEV (reference sequence). CDR3 coding DNA: TGTGCCAGCGCCAGGTCGGATTCACCCCTCCACTTT. It specifies CASARSDSPLHF.

The chain combines TRBV28 with TRBJ2-1, with D tentatively TRBD2 (6 bases). Germline CDR1 is MDHEN and CDR2 is SYDVKM. This CDR3 region has 14 residues. The V and J ends lost 6 bases and 0 bases respectively, with 9 bases between them. CDR3 amino acids: CASRRESSYNEQFF. The CDR3 DNA reads as TGTGCCAGCAGACGGGAGTCCTCCTACAATGAGCAGTTCTTC.

The chain combines TRBV5-1 with TRBJ2-3, with a weak D call TRBD2 (5 bases). The germline V and J ends were trimmed by 0 bases and 3 bases, with 11 bases remaining between them. The CDR3 consists of 15 residues. Germline CDR1 reads SGHRS; CDR2 reads YFSETQ. CDR3 amino acids: CASSLGREWTDTQYF. CDR3 nucleotide sequence: TGCGCCAGCAGCTTGGGACGGGAATGGACAGATACGCAGTATTTT.

This clone showed up just a few times. This sequence joins TRBV7-9 and TRBJ2-1; 11 positions match TRBD2. The CDR3 runs 19 residues. V gave up 5 bases and J gave up 5 bases; unmatched junction bases: 17. Germline V gene data show CDR1 as SEHNR and CDR2 as FQNEAQ (reference sequence). The CDR3 protein is CASSTGTSGLRLGNNEQFF. For the CDR3, the DNA is TGTGCCAGCAGCACAGGGACTAGCGGCCTTAGACTGGGAAACAATGAGCAGTTCTTC.

This chain uses TRBV5-1 with TRBJ1-4, with D possibly TRBD1 on 6 matching bases. The germline V and J ends were trimmed by 4 bases and 8 bases, with 15 bases remaining between them. This CDR3 comprises 14 residues. Germline V gene lookup returns CDR1 SGHRS and CDR2 YFSETQ. CDR3 nucleotide sequence: TGCGCCAGCAGCCCGACAGGTAGACGGGAAAAACTGTTTTTT. Its translation: CASSPTGRREKLFF.

This sequence joins TRBV5-1 and TRBJ1-6; 8 nucleotides align to TRBD1. Unmatched junction bases numbered 3, after V lost 0 bases and J lost 7 bases. Per the germline V gene, CDR1 is SGHRS and CDR2 is YFSETQ. The length of the CDR3 is 15 residues. CDR3 sequence reads: CASSLDQGANSPLHF. In nucleotides, the CDR3 is TGCGCCAGCAGCTTGGATCAGGGGGCCAATTCACCCCTCCACTTT.

V and J are TRBV18 and TRBJ1-5, with 7 nucleotides matching TRBD1. This CDR3 spans 14 amino acids. Germline trimming cut 4 bases from V and 5 bases from J; bases unmatched to any gene: 5. Germline CDR1 and CDR2: KGHSH and LQKENI. Written as DNA, the CDR3 is TGTGCCAGCTCACTCCTCAGGGGGGATCAGCCCCAGCATTTT. This translates into CASSLLRGDQPQHF.

This rearrangement joins TRBV10-3 to TRBJ2-7, with TRBD2 matching over 12 bases. After removal of 7 bases from V and 0 bases from J, the junction contained 4 bases not matched to a gene. CDR3 size: 15 residues. CDR1 is ENHRY, CDR2 SYGVKD, per germline. CDR3 nucleotides: TGTGCCATCATGACTAGCGGGAGACACTCCTACGAGCAGTACTTC. Translating gives CAIMTSGRHSYEQYF.

The chain links TRBV7-9 to TRBJ1-2; possible D gene TRBD1, 6 bases. Germline loops: CDR1 SEHNR, CDR2 FQNEAQ (reference sequence). CDR3 length equals 13 residues. The V gene lost 3 bases and the J gene lost 6 bases, with 11 bases spanning the gap. The CDR3 bases are TGTGCCAGCAGCTTGCACCAGGGGAATGGCTACACCTTC. Residues: CASSLHQGNGYTF.

This chain links TRBV5-1 with TRBJ1-4; TRBD1 agrees at 9 bases. J lost 7 bases, V lost 4 bases, and 5 bases had no gene match. Germline CDR1 reads SGHRS; CDR2 reads YFSETQ. CDR3 length equals 14 residues. The CDR3 DNA sequence: TGCGCCAGCAGCAGGACAGGGGAGAGTGAAAAACTGTTTTTT. Translation gives CASSRTGESEKLFF.

The chain couples TRBV28 to TRBJ2-7, with TRBD2 identical over 13 bases. Per germline, CDR1 MDHEN and CDR2 SYDVKM. The CDR3 contains 15 residues. Trimming cost V 2 bases and J 3 bases; bases outside gene matches: 1. The CDR3 protein is CASSLGTSGNYEQYF. DNA for the CDR3: TGTGCCAGCAGTTTAGGGACTAGCGGGAACTACGAGCAGTACTTC.